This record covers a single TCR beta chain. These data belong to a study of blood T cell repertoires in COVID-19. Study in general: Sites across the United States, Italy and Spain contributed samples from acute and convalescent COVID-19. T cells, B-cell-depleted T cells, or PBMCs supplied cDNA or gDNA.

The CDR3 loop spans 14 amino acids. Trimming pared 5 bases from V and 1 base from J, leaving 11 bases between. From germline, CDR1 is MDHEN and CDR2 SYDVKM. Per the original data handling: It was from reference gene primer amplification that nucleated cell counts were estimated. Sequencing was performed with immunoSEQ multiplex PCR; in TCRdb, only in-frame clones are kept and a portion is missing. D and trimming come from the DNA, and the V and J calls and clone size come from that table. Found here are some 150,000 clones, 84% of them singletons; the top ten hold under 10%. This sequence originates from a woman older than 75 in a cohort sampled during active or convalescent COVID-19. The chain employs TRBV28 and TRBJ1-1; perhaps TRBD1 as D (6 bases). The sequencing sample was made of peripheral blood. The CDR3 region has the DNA TGTGCCAGCAGTCAGGCGGGGGCGAACACTGAAGCTTTCTTT. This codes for CASSQAGANTEAFF.